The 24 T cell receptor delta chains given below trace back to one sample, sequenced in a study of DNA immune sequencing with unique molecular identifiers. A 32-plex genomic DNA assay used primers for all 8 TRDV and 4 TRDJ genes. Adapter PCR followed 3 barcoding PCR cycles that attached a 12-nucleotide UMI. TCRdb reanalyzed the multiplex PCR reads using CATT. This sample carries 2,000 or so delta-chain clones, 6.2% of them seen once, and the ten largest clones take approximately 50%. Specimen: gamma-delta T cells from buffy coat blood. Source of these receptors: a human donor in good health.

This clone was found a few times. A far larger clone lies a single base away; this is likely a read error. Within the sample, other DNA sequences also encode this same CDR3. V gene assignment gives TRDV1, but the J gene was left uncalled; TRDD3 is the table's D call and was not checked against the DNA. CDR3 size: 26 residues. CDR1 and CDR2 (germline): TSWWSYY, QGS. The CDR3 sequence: CALGESAPYHPPHWGIRGIPLDKLIF. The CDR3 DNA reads TGTGCTCTTGGGGAATCGGCCCCCTACCACCCCCCTCACTGGGGGATACGCGGCATACCTCTCGATAAACTCATATTT.

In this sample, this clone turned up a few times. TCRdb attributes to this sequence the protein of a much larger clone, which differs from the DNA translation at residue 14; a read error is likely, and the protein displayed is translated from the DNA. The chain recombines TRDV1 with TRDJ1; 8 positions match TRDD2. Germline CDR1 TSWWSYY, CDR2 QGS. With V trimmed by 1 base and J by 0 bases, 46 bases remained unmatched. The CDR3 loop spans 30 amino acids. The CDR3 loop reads CALGEQGPSPSYPSKGYWGFTPTYTDKLIF. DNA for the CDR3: TGTGCTCTTGGGGAACAAGGGCCCTCGCCTTCCTATCCGTCGAAGGGCTATTGGGGGTTCACGCCCACATACACCGATAAACTCATCTTT.

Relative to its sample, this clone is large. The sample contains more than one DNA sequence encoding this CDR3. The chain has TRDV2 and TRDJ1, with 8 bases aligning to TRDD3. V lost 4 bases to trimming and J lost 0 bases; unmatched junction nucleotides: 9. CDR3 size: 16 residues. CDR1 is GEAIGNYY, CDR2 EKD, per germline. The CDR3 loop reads CACDVLGAAYTDKLIF. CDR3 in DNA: TGTGCCTGTGATGTACTGGGGGCCGCGTACACCGATAAACTCATCTTT.

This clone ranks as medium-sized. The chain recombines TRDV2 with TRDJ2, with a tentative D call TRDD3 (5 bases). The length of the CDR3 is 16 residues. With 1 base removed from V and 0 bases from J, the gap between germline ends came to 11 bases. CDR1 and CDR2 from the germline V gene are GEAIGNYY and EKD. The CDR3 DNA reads TGTGCCTGTGACACGGTGGGGTTCGCTTTGACAGCACAACTCTTCTTT. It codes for CACDTVGFALTAQLFF.

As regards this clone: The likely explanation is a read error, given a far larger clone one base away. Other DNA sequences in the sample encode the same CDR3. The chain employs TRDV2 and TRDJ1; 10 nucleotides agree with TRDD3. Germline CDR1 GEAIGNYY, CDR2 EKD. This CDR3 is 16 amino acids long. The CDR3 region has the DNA TGTGCCTGTGACACTGTGGGTACTGGGGGATTTGAAAGACTCATCTTC. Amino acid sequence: CACDTVGTGGFERLIF.

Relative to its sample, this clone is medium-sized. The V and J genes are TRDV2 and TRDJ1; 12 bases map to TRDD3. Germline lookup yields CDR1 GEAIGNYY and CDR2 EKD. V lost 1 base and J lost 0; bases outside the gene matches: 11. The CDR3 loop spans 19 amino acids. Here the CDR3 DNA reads TGTGCCTGTGACACACTTGGGCTGGGGGATACGGAGTACACCGATAAACTCATCTTT. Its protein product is CACDTLGLGDTEYTDKLIF.

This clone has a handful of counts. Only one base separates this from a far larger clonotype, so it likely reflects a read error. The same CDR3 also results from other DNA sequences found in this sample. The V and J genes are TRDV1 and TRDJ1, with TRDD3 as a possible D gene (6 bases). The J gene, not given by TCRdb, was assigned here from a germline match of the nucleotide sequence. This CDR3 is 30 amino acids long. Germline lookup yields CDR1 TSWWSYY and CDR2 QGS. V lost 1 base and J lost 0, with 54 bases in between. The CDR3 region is CALGEQGPSPSYPWKGYWGFTPTYTDKLIF. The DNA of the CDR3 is TGTGCTCTTGGGGAACAAGGGCCCTCGCCCTCCTATCCGTGGAAGGGCTATTGGGGGTTCACGCCCACATACACCGATAAACTCATCTTT.

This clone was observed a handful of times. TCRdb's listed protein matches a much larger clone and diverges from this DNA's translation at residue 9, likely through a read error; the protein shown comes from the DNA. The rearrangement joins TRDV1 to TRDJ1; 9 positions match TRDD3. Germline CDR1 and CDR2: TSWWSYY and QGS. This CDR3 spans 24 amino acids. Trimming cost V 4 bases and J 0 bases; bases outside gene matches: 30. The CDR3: CALGVSPLCPGDTSTPPYTDKLIF. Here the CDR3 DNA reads TGTGCTCTTGGGGTGTCCCCCCTTTGCCCTGGGGATACGAGTACCCCTCCGTACACCGATAAACTCATCTTT.

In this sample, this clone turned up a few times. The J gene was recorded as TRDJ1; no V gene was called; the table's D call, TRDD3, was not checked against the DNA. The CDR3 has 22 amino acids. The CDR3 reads CACDTGRGLSAGGYLAADKLIF. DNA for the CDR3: TGTGCCTGTGACACCGGACGAGGGCTTTCTGCTGGGGGATACTTGGCGGCCGATAAACTCATCTTT.

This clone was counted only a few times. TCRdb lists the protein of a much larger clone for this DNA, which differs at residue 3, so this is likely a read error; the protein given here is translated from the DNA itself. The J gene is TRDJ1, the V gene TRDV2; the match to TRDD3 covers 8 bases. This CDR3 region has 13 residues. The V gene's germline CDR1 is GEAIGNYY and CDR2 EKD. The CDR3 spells CARDNLGDDKLIF. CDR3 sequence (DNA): TGTGCCCGTGACAACCTGGGGGACGATAAACTCATCTTT.

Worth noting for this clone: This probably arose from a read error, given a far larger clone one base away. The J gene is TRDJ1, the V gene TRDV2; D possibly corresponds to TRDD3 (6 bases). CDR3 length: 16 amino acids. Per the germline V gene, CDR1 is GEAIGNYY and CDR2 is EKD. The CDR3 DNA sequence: TGTGCCTGTAACACCGTGGGGGTCATGTACACCGATAAACTCATCTTT. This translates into CACNTVGVMYTDKLIF.

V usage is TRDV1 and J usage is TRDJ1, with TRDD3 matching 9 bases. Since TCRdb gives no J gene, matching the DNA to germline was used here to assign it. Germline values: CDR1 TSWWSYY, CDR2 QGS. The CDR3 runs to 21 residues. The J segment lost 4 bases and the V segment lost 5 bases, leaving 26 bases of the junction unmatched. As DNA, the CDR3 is TGTGCTCTTGGGACTCCAAGCAGGGTTTACTTCTGGGGATACGGTAGCGATAAACTCATCTTT. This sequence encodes CALGTPSRVYFWGYGSDKLIF.

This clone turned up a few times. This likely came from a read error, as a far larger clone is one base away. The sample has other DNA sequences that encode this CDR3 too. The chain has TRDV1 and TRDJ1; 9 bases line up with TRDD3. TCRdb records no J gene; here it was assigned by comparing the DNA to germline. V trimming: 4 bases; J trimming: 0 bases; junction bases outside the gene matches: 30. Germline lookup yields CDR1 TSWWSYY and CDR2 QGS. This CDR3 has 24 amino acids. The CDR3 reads CALGVSPLGPGDTSTPPYTDKLIF. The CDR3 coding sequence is TGTGCTCTTGGGGTGTCCCCTCTTGGCCCTGGGGATACGAGTACCCCTCCGTACACCGATAAACTCATCTTT.

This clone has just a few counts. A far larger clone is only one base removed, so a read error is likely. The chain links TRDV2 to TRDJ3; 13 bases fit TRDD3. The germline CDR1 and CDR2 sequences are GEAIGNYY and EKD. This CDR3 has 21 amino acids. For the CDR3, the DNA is TGTTCCTGTGACAGCGTACTGGGGGATACGTCCGGCTCCTGGGACACCCGACAGATGTTTTTC. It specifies CSCDSVLGDTSGSWDTRQMFF.

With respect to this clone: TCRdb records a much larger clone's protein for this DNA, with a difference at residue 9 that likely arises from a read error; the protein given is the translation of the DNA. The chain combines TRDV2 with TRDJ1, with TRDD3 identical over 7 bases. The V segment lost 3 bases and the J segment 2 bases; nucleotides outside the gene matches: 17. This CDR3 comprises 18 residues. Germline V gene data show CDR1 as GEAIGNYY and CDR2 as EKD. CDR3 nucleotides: TGTGCCTGTGACTCCATCTCGAGTAATGGGGGAAAGACCGATAAACTCATCTTT. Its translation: CACDSISSNGGKTDKLIF.

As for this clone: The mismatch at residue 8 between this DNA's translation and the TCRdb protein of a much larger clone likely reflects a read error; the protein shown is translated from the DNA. This chain's CDR3 is CACLVSRKRADKLIF. For the CDR3, the DNA is TGTGCCTGTTTGGTATCCCGTAAGAGGGCCGATAAACTCATCTTT. This chain links TRDV2 with TRDJ1; D is unclear. Germline CDR1 GEAIGNYY, CDR2 EKD. The CDR3 length is 15 residues. V gave up 6 bases and J gave up 3 bases, with 19 bases separating them.

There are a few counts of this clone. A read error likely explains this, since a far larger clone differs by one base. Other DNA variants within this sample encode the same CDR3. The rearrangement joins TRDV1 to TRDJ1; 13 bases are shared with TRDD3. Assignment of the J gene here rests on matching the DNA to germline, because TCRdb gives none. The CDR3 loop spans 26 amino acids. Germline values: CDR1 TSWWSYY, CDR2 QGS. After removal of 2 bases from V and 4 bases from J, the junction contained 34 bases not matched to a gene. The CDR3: CALGESAPYHPPHWGIRGIPLDKLIF. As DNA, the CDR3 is TGTGCTCTTGGGGAATCGGCCCCCTACCACCCCCCTCACTGGGGGATACGCGGCATACCACTCGATAAACTCATCTTT.

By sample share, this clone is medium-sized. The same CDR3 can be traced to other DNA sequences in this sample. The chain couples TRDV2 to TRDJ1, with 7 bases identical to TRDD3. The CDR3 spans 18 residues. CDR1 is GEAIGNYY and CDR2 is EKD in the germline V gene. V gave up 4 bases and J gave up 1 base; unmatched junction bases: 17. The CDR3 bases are TGTGCCTGTGATTTTACTGGGGTCTCCCCAGAGGGCACCGATAAACTCATCTTT. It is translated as CACDFTGVSPEGTDKLIF.

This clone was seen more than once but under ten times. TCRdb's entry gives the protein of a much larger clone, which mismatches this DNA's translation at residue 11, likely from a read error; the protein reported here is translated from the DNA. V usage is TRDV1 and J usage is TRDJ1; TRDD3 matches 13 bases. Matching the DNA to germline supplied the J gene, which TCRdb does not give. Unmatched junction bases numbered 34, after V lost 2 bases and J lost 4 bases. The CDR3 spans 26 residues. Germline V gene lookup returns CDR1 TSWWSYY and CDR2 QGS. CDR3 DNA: TGTGCTCTTGGGGAATCGGCCCCCTACCACGCCCCTCACTGGGGGATACGCGGCATACCTCTCGATAAACTCATCTTT. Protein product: CALGESAPYHAPHWGIRGIPLDKLIF.

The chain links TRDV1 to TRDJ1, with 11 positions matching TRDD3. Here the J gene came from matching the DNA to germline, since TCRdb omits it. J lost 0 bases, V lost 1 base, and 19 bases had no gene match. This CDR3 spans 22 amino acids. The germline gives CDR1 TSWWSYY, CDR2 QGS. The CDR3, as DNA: TGTGCTCTTGGGGAACACTATCCCCTACCGTTACTGGGGGATAGGTACACCGATAAACTCATCTTT. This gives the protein CALGEHYPLPLLGDRYTDKLIF.

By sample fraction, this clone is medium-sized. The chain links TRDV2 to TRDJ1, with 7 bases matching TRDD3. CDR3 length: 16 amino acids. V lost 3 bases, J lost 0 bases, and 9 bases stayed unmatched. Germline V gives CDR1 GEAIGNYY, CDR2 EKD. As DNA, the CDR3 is TGTGCCTGTGACGGCCTGGGGGGCGAGTACACCGATAAACTCATCTTT. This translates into CACDGLGGEYTDKLIF.

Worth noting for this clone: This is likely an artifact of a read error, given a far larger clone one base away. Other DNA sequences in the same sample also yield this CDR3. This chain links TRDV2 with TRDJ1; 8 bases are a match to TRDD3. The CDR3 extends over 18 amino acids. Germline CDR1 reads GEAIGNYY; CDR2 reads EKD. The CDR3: CACDTVDAGGGHTDKLIF. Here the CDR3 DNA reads TGTGCCTGTGACACCGTTGACGCTGGGGGAGGACACACTGATAAACTCATCTTT.

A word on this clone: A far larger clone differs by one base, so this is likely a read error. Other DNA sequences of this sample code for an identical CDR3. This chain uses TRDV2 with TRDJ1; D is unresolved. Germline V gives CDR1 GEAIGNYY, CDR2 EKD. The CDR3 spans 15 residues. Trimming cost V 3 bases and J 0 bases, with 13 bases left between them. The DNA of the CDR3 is TGTGCCTGTGACTCCCTGTACTCATACACCGATAAACTCATCTTT. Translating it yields CACDSLYSYTDKLIF.

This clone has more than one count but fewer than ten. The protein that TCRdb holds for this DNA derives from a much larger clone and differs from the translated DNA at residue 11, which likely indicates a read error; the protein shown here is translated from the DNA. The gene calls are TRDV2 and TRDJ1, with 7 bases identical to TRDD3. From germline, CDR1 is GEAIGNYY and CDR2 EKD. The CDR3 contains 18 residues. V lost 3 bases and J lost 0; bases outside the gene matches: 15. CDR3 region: CACDPVLGTLLYTDKLIF. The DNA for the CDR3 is TGTGCCTGTGACCCGGTACTGGGGACTCTTCTCTACACCGATAAACTCATCTTT.